This T cell receptor beta chain was profiled in a study of CD8+ T cells in alopecia areata. This clone appeared a few times. What it binds is not known. Notes on the study in general: Researchers reported that TCR sharing among patients proved less clear than in mice, possibly HLA-linked. In scalp and blood during tofacitinib, many expanded lesional clones persisted. Besides other cells, scalp samples also yield sequences of resident alphabeta T cells from normal skin.

Per the germline V gene, CDR1 is MGHRA and CDR2 is YSYEKL. CDR3 length equals 14 residues. The germline V and J ends were trimmed by 4 bases and 1 base, with 11 bases remaining between them. As to treatment: oral pan-JAK inhibitor, 5-10 mg twice daily. Alopecia areata patients had lesional scalp punch biopsies and peripheral blood taken from them. Reverse transcribed after extraction, RNA yielded cDNA as the sequencing template. Assay: immunoSEQ multiplex PCR; the TCRdb copy retains only in-frame clones and omits some. Seen here are about 140,000 clones, roughly 82% observed once, and the top ten hold about 25%.

The chain has TRBV4-1 and TRBJ2-7, with a possible D match to TRBD1 (6 bases). The clonotype was recovered from a human donor with alopecia areata. The sample consisted of CD8+ T cells sorted from blood, taken at week 4, from a patient treated with tofacitinib. This CDR3 reads CASSPGDTSYEQYF. The DNA for the CDR3 is TGCGCCAGCAGCCCCGGGGACACTTCCTACGAGCAGTACTTC.